This TCR beta chain was retrieved from a study of T cell responses to AZD1222 COVID-19 vaccine. General study findings and limits: Sampled repertoires all dated from after the peak T cell response. Just a handful of AZD1222 recipients were seropositive at baseline.

On this clone: What it binds is not known.

Profiled with immunoSEQ multiplex PCR; TCRdb holds only in-frame clones, not every one. This sample yields about 120,000 clones, of which around 88% are seen a single time; approximately 10% belongs to the top ten. The CDR3 sequence is 18 residues long. Trimming at V came to 4 bases and at J to 2 bases, leaving 13 bases not matched to a gene. Germline V gene lookup returns CDR1 SGHVS and CDR2 FQNEAQ. The receptor comes from an adult in good health. This chain joins TRBV7-8 and TRBJ1-5, with 8 nucleotides matching TRBD1. Sequenced here: peripheral blood, sampled on day 0 of AZD1222 vaccination. The CDR3 coding sequence is TGTGCCAGCAGCTATGGACAGGGTCTTATTTACGGCAATCAGCCCCAGCATTTT. Encoded protein: CASSYGQGLIYGNQPQHF.